This T cell receptor (beta chain) was recovered during a study of cytomegalovirus exposure and HLA in healthy donors. Study-wide results and caveats: In vitro data verified a few CMV-associated chains as specific for CMV antigens. The records held CMV serostatus as the only immune exposure information. Several V segments, TRBV6-2 and TRBV6-3 among them, could not be told apart and were dropped.

The CDR3 contains 14 residues. V lost 4 bases and J lost 8; bases outside the gene matches: 4. Germline V CDR1 and CDR2: MRHNA, SNTAGT. A word on this clone: Its target is unknown.

PCR involved 60 Vbeta and 13 Jbeta primers. As originally analysed: Later, 65 million to 85 million unique TCR beta chains were counted in an analysis, and some 11 million of them were shared. This table comes from immunoSEQ multiplex PCR, and its TCRdb copy is limited to in-frame clones, with some not included. V and J calls and clone size are given by that table; D and trimming were obtained from the DNA. The table lists more than 85,000 clones, under 80% of them singletons. The sample consisted of PBMCs. This receptor was taken from a woman between 35 and 50 years old in good health and CMV-seropositive. This chain uses TRBV6-4 with TRBJ2-1; 11 nucleotides line up with TRBD2. For the CDR3, the DNA is TGTGCCAGCAGTGTAGCGGGGGGGCTCGATGAGCAGTTCTTC. Its translation is CASSVAGGLDEQFF.